These T cell receptor beta chains were read from a single sample in a study of response to subunit inactivated influenza vaccine. TCRdb re-derived calls from the RT-PCR reads in MiXCR, one entry per CDR3 protein. The sample has under 550,000 distinct CDR3 sequences, roughly 7.6% seen once. The sample consisted of PBMCs from blood, taken roughly 24 months after vaccination. All receptors derive from a man between 50 and 75 years old who received an inactivated influenza vaccine. Both conserved end residues are trimmed from each CDR3. Clone size is stated in some rows and not others, as once, few, many or a class when expanded.

>TRBJ1-1|few|TRBV6-2/TRBV6-3
ASSYGYEGRTEAF
>TRBJ1-2|-|TRBV30
AWTAGSYGYT
>TRBJ2-5|-|TRBV7-2
ASSLDSSFSETQY
>TRBJ2-1|-|TRBV20-1
SARGLAGAGNEQF
>TRBJ2-5|few|TRBV7-2
ASSQEIHTD
>TRBJ1-1|few|TRBV9
ASSSLGETEAF
>TRBJ2-7|many|TRBV7-9
ASSLGDRSSYEQY
>TRBJ2-2|few|TRBV12-3/TRBV12-4
ASSLAGGLF
>TRBJ1-1|few|TRBV5-1
ASSVDRRNTEAF
>TRBJ2-7|-|TRBV5-6
ASGRGHIYEQY